The 18 T cell receptor beta chains presented below share a single source sample, sequenced in a study of blood T cell repertoires in COVID-19. TCRdb keeps only in-frame clones here, not all; method: immunoSEQ multiplex PCR. There are roughly 190,000 clones in the sample; 88% occur only once, and 6% lies in the top ten. Specimen: peripheral blood. The receptors derive from a man in his forties with active or convalescent COVID-19.

The chain links TRBV29-1 to TRBJ2-1; the D is unclear. CDR1 is SQVTM and CDR2 is ANQGSEA in the germline V gene. V lost 3 bases to trimming and J lost 0 bases, with 9 bases between them. This CDR3 is built from 14 residues. The CDR3: CSVDVASSYNEQFF. The CDR3, as DNA: TGCAGCGTTGATGTCGCGAGCTCCTACAATGAGCAGTTCTTC.

This clone was recorded at least ten times. J is TRBJ1-4 and V is TRBV21-1. TRBV21-1 is given as a pseudogene. The CDR3 length is 15 residues. This chain's CDR3 is CASRPCGSTNEKLFF. The CDR3 DNA sequence: TGTGCCAGTCGGCCCTGCGGATCAACTAATGAAAAACTGTTTTTT.

The rearrangement joins TRBV9 to TRBJ2-5; weak D call: TRBD2 (5 bases). Trimming removed 0 bases at V and 3 bases at J, with 12 bases between. Germline values: CDR1 SGDLS, CDR2 YYNGEE. The CDR3 extends over 15 amino acids. The CDR3 region is CASSVVGVREETQYF. As DNA, the CDR3 is TGTGCCAGCAGCGTAGTTGGGGTGAGGGAAGAGACCCAGTACTTC.

The rearrangement uses TRBV5-1 and TRBJ2-5, with TRBD2 identical over 7 bases. This CDR3 contains 16 residues. Germline V gene lookup returns CDR1 SGHRS and CDR2 YFSETQ. V shed 0 bases and J 2 bases; nucleotides not matched to a gene: 7. The CDR3 protein is CASSLAASGVQETQYF. The DNA of the CDR3 is TGCGCCAGCAGCTTGGCGGCTAGCGGAGTGCAAGAGACCCAGTACTTC.

As to this clone: The same CDR3 is also encoded by other DNA sequences in this sample. The chain has TRBV27 and TRBJ1-5, with 9 bases fitting TRBD1. The CDR3 contains 15 residues. Germline V lookup: CDR1 MNHEY, CDR2 SMNVEV (reference sequence). The V segment lost 5 bases and the J segment 4 bases; nucleotides outside the gene matches: 6. The CDR3 DNA sequence: TGTGCCAGCAGTAGTCCGGGACAGGGAAATCAGCCCCAGCATTTT. As protein: CASSSPGQGNQPQHF.

The genes are TRBV24-1 and TRBJ2-2; 7 nucleotides align to TRBD2. This CDR3 is built from 14 residues. Germline V CDR1 and CDR2: KGHDR, SFDVKD. The J segment lost 6 bases and the V segment lost 5 bases, leaving 5 bases of the junction unmatched. CDR3: CATSGRGGSGELFF. As DNA, the CDR3 is TGTGCCACCAGTGGGCGCGGGGGATCCGGGGAGCTGTTTTTT.

The rearrangement links TRBV18 to TRBJ1-3; 7 positions agree with TRBD1. The trim removed 2 bases at V and 11 bases at J, leaving 3 bases unmatched. The CDR3 is 12 residues long. Germline loops: CDR1 KGHSH, CDR2 LQKENI. The chain's CDR3 is CASSPDRASIYF. The CDR3 DNA reads TGTGCCAGCTCACCAGACAGGGCCTCCATATATTTT.

Remarks on this clone: At the DNA level, this CDR3 is encoded by other sequences in the same sample as well. This chain's CDR3 is CASSLVAGSDTQYF. The CDR3 DNA reads as TGCGCCAGCAGCTTGGTGGCAGGATCAGATACGCAGTATTTT. The genes are TRBV5-1 and TRBJ2-3; D gene ambiguous. Trimming shortened V by 0 bases and J by 4 bases, and 9 bases separated the two germline ends. Germline V gene sequence: CDR1 SGHRS, CDR2 YFSETQ. The CDR3 runs to 14 residues.

This clone was observed a handful of times. The rearrangement uses TRBV7-9 and TRBJ2-2; TRBD1 matches 9 bases. The CDR3 spans 17 residues. Germline CDR1 reads SEHNR; CDR2 reads FQNEAQ (reference sequence). Trimming at V came to 6 bases and at J to 5 bases, leaving 13 bases not matched to a gene. The DNA for the CDR3 is TGTGCCAGCAGACCAACAGTCGGGACAGGGATGACCGGGGAGCTGTTTTTT. Translated: CASRPTVGTGMTGELFF.

The chain has TRBV6-2 or TRBV6-3 and TRBJ2-1; 10 nucleotides match TRBD2. The J segment lost 7 bases and the V segment lost 6 bases, leaving 15 bases of the junction unmatched. The CDR3 covers 17 residues. Germline V gives CDR1 MNHEY, CDR2 SVGEGT. CDR3 sequence (DNA): TGTGCCAGCAGCCCTACAAGACTAGCGGGTGTCGGTAATGAGCAGTTCTTC. Translated: CASSPTRLAGVGNEQFF.

This clone appeared a single time. This chain connects TRBV5-4 to TRBJ2-3; the match to TRBD2 covers 7 bases. Per the germline V gene, CDR1 is SGHNT and CDR2 is YYREEE (reference sequence). V dropped 4 bases and J dropped 3; count of bases not matched to a gene: 8. CDR3 length equals 15 residues. The CDR3 is CASSPGGRGTDTQYF. The CDR3, as DNA: TGTGCCAGCAGCCCGGGGGGAAGGGGAACAGATACGCAGTATTTT.

There are a few counts of this clone. The CDR3 nucleotides read TGCGCCGCGTCCGGGACAGGGGGCCCCGAGCAGTACTTC. Amino acid sequence: CAASGTGGPEQYF. The V call is TRBV10-2, the J call TRBJ2-7; 12 nucleotides agree with TRBD1. V shed 11 bases, J shed 6 bases, and the junction held 8 bases outside the gene matches. The CDR3 sequence is 13 residues long. Germline CDR1 and CDR2: WSHSY and SAAADI.

This sequence joins TRBV19 and TRBJ1-3; weak D call: TRBD1 (6 bases). V lost 4 bases, J lost 2 bases, and 9 bases lay in between. Per the germline V gene, CDR1 is LNHDA and CDR2 is SQIVND (reference sequence). The CDR3 loop spans 14 amino acids. CDR3 residues: CASSTAGAGNTIYF. CDR3 in DNA: TGTGCCAGTAGTACCGCAGGGGCTGGAAACACCATATATTTT.

DNA for the CDR3: TGTGCCAGCAGCGGGGGAGTTACCCAGCATTTT. This sequence encodes CASSGGVTQHF. V usage is TRBV6-5 and J usage is TRBJ1-5; D is perhaps TRBD1 (5 bases). This CDR3 has 11 amino acids. Per germline, CDR1 MNHEY and CDR2 SVGAGI. The ends were cut back, 6 bases at V and 11 bases at J, with 11 bases in the middle.

This rearrangement joins TRBV5-5 to TRBJ2-5; TRBD2 matches 12 bases. V shed 0 bases and J 5 bases; nucleotides not matched to a gene: 5. Germline V gives CDR1 SGHKS, CDR2 YYEKEE (reference sequence). The CDR3 consists of 16 residues. CDR3 sequence (DNA): TGTGCCAGCAGCTTGGTGCTAGCGGGAGGGCCGGAGACCCAGTACTTC. Protein sequence: CASSLVLAGGPETQYF. The variable domain in full, completed from reference TRBV5-5 and TRBJ2-5, reads DAGVTQSPTHLIKTRGQQVTLRCSPISGHKSVSWYQQVLGQGPQFIFQYYEKEERGRGNFPDRFSARQFPNYSSELNVNALLLGDSALYLCASSLVLAGGPETQYFGPGTRLLVL.

The chain joins TRBV28 to TRBJ2-1, with D hard to call. The V and J ends lost 4 bases and 2 bases respectively, with 9 bases between them. The CDR3 is 14 amino acids. Germline values: CDR1 MDHEN, CDR2 SYDVKM. CDR3 residues: CASSSHSPYNEQFF. The CDR3 region has the DNA TGTGCCAGCAGTTCCCACTCCCCCTACAATGAGCAGTTCTTC.

This clone was seen once. The chain uses TRBV6-2 or TRBV6-3 and TRBJ1-1; 9 bases fit TRBD1. The length of the CDR3 is 14 residues. Germline V gene sequence: CDR1 MNHEY, CDR2 SVGEGT. J gave up 5 bases and V 5 bases, and 6 bases lay outside the gene matches. CDR3 sequence (DNA): TGTGCCAGCAGTGAGAGGGACAGGGTAACTGAAGCTTTCTTT. Translating gives CASSERDRVTEAFF.

CDR3 sequence (DNA): TGCGCCAGCAGCCAAGATTCCGGGACTAGCGGAGAAGAGACCCAGTACTTC. Amino acid sequence: CASSQDSGTSGEETQYF. The J gene is TRBJ2-5, the V gene TRBV4-1, with TRBD2 matching over 11 bases. The CDR3 has 17 amino acids. The V gene end was trimmed by 0 bases and the J gene end by 3 bases; junction bases not matched to a gene: 6. CDR1 is MGHRA and CDR2 is YSYEKL in the germline V gene.